These T cell receptor beta chains were read from a single sample in a study of control samples from healthy donors and cancer patients. Profiled with immunoSEQ multiplex PCR; TCRdb holds only in-frame clones, not every one. The sample has fewer than 90,000 clones, about 90% seen once. Input material: PBMCs. These receptors all come from an older woman with head and neck cancer. The CDR3 runs from the conserved cysteine through the conserved F or W. A D gene is named only where the DNA matches it firmly. A clone size is listed for some rows: how often the clone was seen (once, few, many), or a class if it is expanded.

TRBJ1-6,TRBD1,-,TRBV25-1,TGTGCCAGCAGGCCAGGGGGATCCTATAATTCACCCCTCCACTTT,CASRPGGSYNSPLHF
TRBJ2-1,TRBD2,few,TRBV27,TGTGCCAGCAGTCCCCGACTAGCGGGAGGAATCAATGAGCAGTTCTTC,CASSPRLAGGINEQFF
TRBJ2-1,TRBD2,-,TRBV7-3,TGTGCCAGCAGTCAAAACGGGGGGTCCTACAATGAGCAGTTCTTC,CASSQNGGSYNEQFF
TRBJ1-2,-,few,TRBV2,TGTGCCAGCAAGCCAGGAGCTTATGGCTACACCTTC,CASKPGAYGYTF
TRBJ1-3,TRBD1,-,TRBV13,TGTGCCAGCAGCTTGGAGGGACAGAGTTACTCTGGAAACACCATATATTTT,CASSLEGQSYSGNTIYF
TRBJ2-7,-,few,TRBV10-2,TGCGCCAGCAGTAGGACAGAAAGATACGAGCAGTACTTC,CASSRTERYEQYF
TRBJ2-7,TRBD1,-,TRBV4-2,TGTGCCAGCAGCCAAGACCCCTCCGCCGGGACAGGGCTCTACGAGCAGTACTTC,CASSQDPSAGTGLYEQYF
TRBJ2-3,TRBD1,-,TRBV5-1,TGCGCCAGCAGCGGAACCGGGACAGGGGGGACAGATACGCAGTATTTT,CASSGTGTGGTDTQYF
TRBJ1-3,TRBD1,-,TRBV7-6,TGTGCCAGCAGCCCTGACAGGGCTGGAAACACCATATATTTT,CASSPDRAGNTIYF
TRBJ2-7,-,-,TRBV4-1,TGCGCCAGCAGCCAAGATCTTGGGACGCCGAACTACGAGCAGTACTTC,CASSQDLGTPNYEQYF
TRBJ1-1,-,-,TRBV18,TGTGCCAGCTCACCACCACAGGCGTTGAACACTGAAGCTTTCTTT,CASSPPQALNTEAFF
TRBJ1-6,TRBD1,once,TRBV7-2,TGTGCCAGCAGCAACCGACAGGGGAACTCCCTCCACTTT,CASSNRQGNSLHF
TRBJ1-1,-,-,TRBV5-4,TGTGCCAGCAGTCGCAGGGGAATTGAAGCTTTCTTT,CASSRRGIEAFF
TRBJ1-5,-,-,TRBV6-5,TGTGCCAGCCGGGGGGATGCTTCGTCACCCCAGCATTTT,CASRGDASSPQHF
TRBJ2-3,TRBD2,-,TRBV3-1/TRBV3-2,TGTGCCAGCAGCCAAACCGGGACTAACACAGATACGCAGTATTTT,CASSQTGTNTDTQYF
TRBJ1-4,-,-,TRBV5-6,TGTGCCAGCAGCTTGAAGGGACTTGAAAAACTGTTTTTT,CASSLKGLEKLFF
TRBJ2-1,TRBD2,-,TRBV5-1,TGCGCCAGCAATTTTGGTCGAACTAATAGCGGGAGCTACAATGAGCAGTTCTTC,CASNFGRTNSGSYNEQFF
TRBJ2-7,TRBD2,-,TRBV27,TGTGCCAGCAGTCTTTCTAGCGGGAGGTTCTACGAGCAGTACTTC,CASSLSSGRFYEQYF
TRBJ2-2,-,few,TRBV5-1,TGCGCCAGCAGCGTCGCCGGGGAGCTGTTTTTT,CASSVAGELFF
TRBJ1-1,-,few,TRBV2,TGTGCCAGCAGTGAAGATCTTTCATTCTCAGGTTCTTGGGCTGAAGCTTTCTTT,CASSEDLSFSGSWAEAFF
TRBJ2-5,-,-,TRBV7-8,TGTGCCAGCTTCCACAATGCGAAGGGCCAGGAGACCCAGTACTTC,CASFHNAKGQETQYF
TRBJ2-6,-,-,TRBV27,TGTGCCAGCAGTTTTAATAGGGCCAACGTCCTGACTTTC,CASSFNRANVLTF
TRBJ2-7,TRBD1,-,TRBV19,TGTGCCAGTGGCCGGACAGGCACCTACGAGCAGTACTTC,CASGRTGTYEQYF
TRBJ2-7,TRBD2,-,TRBV6-5,TGTGCCAGCAGTTACGAGGCTAGCGGGAGGGCCTACGAGCAGTACTTC,CASSYEASGRAYEQYF
TRBJ2-3,TRBD2,-,TRBV5-4,TGTGCCAGCAGCTGGACTAGCGGGGAAGATACGCAGTATTTT,CASSWTSGEDTQYF
TRBJ1-3,-,few,TRBV30,TGTGCCTGGAGTCTACTATCTGGAAACACCATATATTTT,CAWSLLSGNTIYF
TRBJ1-6,-,-,TRBV5-1,TGCGCCAGCAGCTTCGGTGAGAGTTCACCCCTCCACTTT,CASSFGESSPLHF
TRBJ2-7,TRBD1,-,TRBV18,TGTGCCAGCTCACCGACCCTCCGGGACAGGGGGAACGAGCAGTACTTC,CASSPTLRDRGNEQYF
TRBJ2-1,-,few,TRBV6-1,TGTGCCAGCAGTGAAACGGACTACCCTCCGTACAATGAGCAGTTCTTC,CASSETDYPPYNEQFF
TRBJ1-1,TRBD1,-,TRBV6-5,TGTGCCAGCAAATGGACAGGGTCGTCTCCGGCTTTCTTT,CASKWTGSSPAFF
TRBJ2-7,-,-,TRBV10-1,TGCGCCGGCAGTTGGGGGTCGACCTACGAGCAGTACTTC,CAGSWGSTYEQYF
TRBJ1-2,-,-,TRBV7-2,TGTGCCAGCAGCTTAGGGCGGACACCTTACTACACCTTC,CASSLGRTPYYTF
TRBJ2-3,TRBD2,-,TRBV7-3,TGTGCCAGCAGCTTAACTAGCGGGAACACAGATACGCAGTATTTT,CASSLTSGNTDTQYF
TRBJ2-2,-,-,TRBV5-6,TGTGCCAGCAGCTCCGCTACGGTGGGGTCGGCCGGGGAGCTGTTTTTT,CASSSATVGSAGELFF
TRBJ2-1,TRBD2,-,TRBV30,TGTGCCTGGAGACGTAGGCGGGAGTTGGCAAATGAGCAGTTCTTC,CAWRRRRELANEQFF
TRBJ2-2,-,-,TRBV29-1,TGCAGCGTTGGCCGAAACACCGGGGAGCTGTTTTTT,CSVGRNTGELFF
TRBJ2-1,-,-,TRBV9,TGTGCCAGCAGCGTAGTTTCTCGGCAAAGTGAGCAGTTCTTC,CASSVVSRQSEQFF
TRBJ1-1,-,-,TRBV7-8,TGTGCCAGCAGCTTAGTAGTAAGGAACACTGAAGCTTTCTTT,CASSLVVRNTEAFF
TRBJ2-1,TRBD2,-,TRBV19,TGTGCCAGTAGTACCCAACTAGCGGCAAGCTCCTACAATGAGCAGTTCTTC,CASSTQLAASSYNEQFF
TRBJ1-6,-,-,TRBV5-5,TGTGCCAGCAGCTTGACGGCCTTAGGGGGTAATTCACCCCTCCACTTT,CASSLTALGGNSPLHF
TRBJ2-1,-,-,TRBV29-1,TGCAGCGCGGGACTTTACAATGAGCAGTTCTTC,CSAGLYNEQFF
TRBJ2-7,-,-,TRBV2,TGTGCCAGCAGTGATTCCTACCCTCTAAACGAGCAGTACTTC,CASSDSYPLNEQYF
TRBJ2-7,-,-,TRBV1,TGCACCAGCAACCTCACTAGCGGCATTACCTACGAGCAGTACTTC,CTSNLTSGITYEQYF
TRBJ2-1,TRBD2,-,TRBV4-1,TGCGCCAGCAGCCAAGAAAGGTTTAGCGGGAGTCGTCGCAATGAGCAGTTCTTC,CASSQERFSGSRRNEQFF
TRBJ1-4,-,-,TRBV12-3/TRBV12-4,TGTGCCAGCAGTCTACAGAAATTTGAAAAACTGTTTTTT,CASSLQKFEKLFF
TRBJ2-1,TRBD2,-,TRBV19,TGTGCCAGTAGTAAAAGGACTAGCGGCTCCTACAATGAGCAGTTCTTC,CASSKRTSGSYNEQFF
TRBJ2-5,-,-,TRBV6-1,TGTGCCAGCAGTAAAGACCCAGGGTTGCGGGGTCAAGAGACCCAGTACTTC,CASSKDPGLRGQETQYF
TRBJ2-1,-,once,TRBV11-3,TGTGCCAGCAGCTCAGGGGGCGAGCGGGGGTCAGAGCAGTTCTTC,CASSSGGERGSEQFF
TRBJ2-6,-,-,TRBV15,TGTGCCACCAGCAGGGCAGGGGCTGGGGCCAACGTCCTGACTTTC,CATSRAGAGANVLTF
TRBJ1-6,-,-,TRBV7-8,TGTGCCAGCAGCTTAGCAGGCCAACAGGTTAATTCACCCCTCCACTTT,CASSLAGQQVNSPLHF
TRBJ2-2,-,-,TRBV11-3,TGTGCCAGCAGCCTTATGAACACCGGGGAGCTGTTTTTT,CASSLMNTGELFF
TRBJ1-5,-,-,TRBV12-3/TRBV12-4,TGTGCCAGCAGTTTTCGTGGAAGGGAGCCCCAGCATTTT,CASSFRGREPQHF
TRBJ1-2,-,-,TRBV12-3/TRBV12-4,TGTGCCAGCAGTTTCGCTACGGATGGCTACACCTTC,CASSFATDGYTF
TRBJ2-7,TRBD1,-,TRBV7-9,TGTGCCAGCAGCCTCACAGGGGACGCAGGCTACGAGCAGTACTTC,CASSLTGDAGYEQYF
TRBJ2-3,TRBD2,-,TRBV27,TGTGCCAGCAGTACCCTCGGGGTAGCGGGAGTAGGTAGCACAGATACGCAGTATTTT,CASSTLGVAGVGSTDTQYF
TRBJ1-2,TRBD1,-,TRBV7-6,TGTGCCAGCAGCTTTGCCGGACAGGGAGTGGCCTATGGCTACACCTTC,CASSFAGQGVAYGYTF
TRBJ1-2,-,-,TRBV7-8,TGTGCCAGCAGCTTACAGGCGTTTTCTTTGGATGGCTACACCTTC,CASSLQAFSLDGYTF